This TCR beta chain was retrieved from a study of breast tumors, draining lymph nodes, adjacent tissues. Germline CDR1 reads MGHRA; CDR2 reads YSYEKL. CDR3 length: 16 amino acids. Unmatched junction bases numbered 6, after V lost 0 bases and J lost 5 bases. Study findings and constraints: Compared with lymph nodes, tumors were less diverse; compared with nontumor tissue, more.

Axillary draining lymph nodes of breast cancer patients supplied the node samples. The table lists this clonotype with many counts. Its antigen is undetermined. TCRdb independently ran MiXCR on the multiplex PCR reads; one entry per CDR3 protein. The sample gives 140,000 or so distinct CDR3 sequences, about 33% of which show up once; approximately 2.2% is in the top ten. The sequence was obtained from a female donor with breast cancer. Some clones in this sample may be carry-over from other donors' samples. The chain couples TRBV4-1 to TRBJ2-3; 9 bases are shared with TRBD2. Sequenced: axillary lymph node tissue. CDR3 nucleotide sequence: TGCGCCAGCAGCCAAGATAGGGCGGGGGGGCAAGATACGCAGTATTTT. Its translation: CASSQDRAGGQDTQYF.